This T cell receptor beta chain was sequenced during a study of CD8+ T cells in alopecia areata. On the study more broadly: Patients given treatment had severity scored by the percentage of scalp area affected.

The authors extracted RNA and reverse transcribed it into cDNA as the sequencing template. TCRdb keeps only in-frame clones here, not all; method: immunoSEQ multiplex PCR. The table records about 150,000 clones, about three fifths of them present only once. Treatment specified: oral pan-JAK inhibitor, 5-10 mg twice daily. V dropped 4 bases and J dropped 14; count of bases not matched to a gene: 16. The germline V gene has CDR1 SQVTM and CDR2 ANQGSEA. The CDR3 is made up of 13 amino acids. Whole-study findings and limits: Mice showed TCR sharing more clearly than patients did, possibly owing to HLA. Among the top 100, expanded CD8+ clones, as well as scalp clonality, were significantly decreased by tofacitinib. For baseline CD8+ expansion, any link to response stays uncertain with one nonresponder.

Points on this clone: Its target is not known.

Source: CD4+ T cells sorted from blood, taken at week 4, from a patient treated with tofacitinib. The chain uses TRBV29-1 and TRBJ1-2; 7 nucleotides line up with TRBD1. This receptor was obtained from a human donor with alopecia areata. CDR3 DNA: TGCAGCGTTGCCCCGTTGCGGAAGGGGGCGGCGACCTTC. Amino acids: CSVAPLRKGAATF. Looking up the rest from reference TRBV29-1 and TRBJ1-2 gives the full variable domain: SAVISQKPSRDICQRGTSLTIQCQVDSQVTMMFWYRQQPGQSLTLIATANQGSEATYESGFVIDKFPISRPNLTFSTLTVSNMSPEDSSIYLCSVAPLRKGAATFGSGTRLTVV.